This T cell receptor (beta chain) originates from a study of OX40 agonist ivuxolimab in advanced cancers. The wider study: People in dose escalation had one of these cancers: hepatocellular carcinoma, melanoma, renal cell or head and neck cancer. One hepatocellular carcinoma and two cutaneous melanoma patients partially responded.

As concerns this clone: Its antigen remains unidentified.

Libraries were prepared by immunoSEQ multiplex PCR; TCRdb keeps only in-frame clonotypes and omits some of them. Of about 36,000 clones in the sample, around 73% were seen once. CDR1 is ENHRY and CDR2 is SYGVKD in the germline V gene. The CDR3 totals 15 residues. The V gene lost 0 bases and the J gene lost 2 bases, with 10 bases spanning the gap. Study-wide points: Partial responders receiving 0.1-3.0 mg/kg showed among the lowest clonal expansion.

The chain couples TRBV10-3 to TRBJ1-2; the D gene is possibly TRBD1 (5 bases). This sample comprised CD4+ or CD8+ T cells sorted from blood, obtained in a trial of the OX40 agonist ivuxolimab. This receptor was taken from an adult with an advanced solid tumor such as melanoma, head and neck, liver or kidney cancer. In DNA, the CDR3 is TGTGCCATCAGTGAGTCGGAAGAGGGGAACTATGGCTACACCTTC. Protein sequence: CAISESEEGNYGYTF.